This T cell receptor beta chain was obtained from a study of Graves' ophthalmopathy and Graves' hyperthyroidism. The study amplified TCR beta CDR3 regions using RNA transcripts. RT-PCR in the first round used HTBI primers; a second-round multiplex PCR followed. TCRdb re-derived calls from the multiplex PCR reads in MiXCR, one entry per CDR3 protein. Among roughly 610,000 distinct CDR3 sequences, 20% to 25% were seen once, and the ten largest hold around 6.9%. For this clonotype: No conserved phenylalanine or tryptophan is present at the end of the CDR3, so a read error is the likely explanation. Because the CDR3's place on the DNA is in doubt, the DNA is left out and the CDR3 is given as listed by TCRdb.

The CDR3 length equals 14 residues, ends included. Germline V gene data show CDR1 as SEHNR and CDR2 as FQNEAQ (reference sequence). The specimen was peripheral blood. This TCR came from a woman aged 18-35 years with stable Graves' hyperthyroidism. Some clones in this sample may be carry-over from other donors' samples. The V and J genes are TRBV7-9 and TRBJ2-5; the D segment call TRBD1 is taken from the table without a DNA check. The CDR3 here is CASSFPGGRETQDY.